Shown below are 14 T cell receptor beta chains from a single sample sequenced in a study of shared clonotypes between healthy human individuals. Produced via immunoSEQ multiplex PCR; TCRdb's table is partial and in-frame only. The sample includes nearly 1,000,000 clones, over 75% of them seen just once. Sequencing was carried out using memory CD4+ T cells sorted from blood. The sample's subset: CD45RA-negative fraction. The receptors originated from a man between 18 and 35 years old in good health.

The chain employs TRBV6-5 and TRBJ1-4, with a tentative D call TRBD1 (5 bases). Germline values: CDR1 MNHEY, CDR2 SVGAGI. The CDR3 has 15 residues. V shed 6 bases and J shed 3 bases, with 14 bases lying between them. CDR3 sequence: CASRLSGQANEKLFF. The CDR3 DNA sequence: TGTGCCAGCAGATTATCGGGGCAGGCTAATGAAAAACTGTTTTTT.

This rearrangement joins TRBV6-5 to TRBJ2-7; weak D call: TRBD1 (5 bases). The ends were cut back, 0 bases at V and 6 bases at J, with 15 bases in the middle. The CDR3 extends over 15 amino acids. The germline V gene has CDR1 MNHEY and CDR2 SVGAGI. The CDR3 DNA reads as TGTGCCAGCAGTTACTCGGGGCAGGCGCGCGTCGAGCAGTACTTC. Translating it yields CASSYSGQARVEQYF.

This chain uses TRBV5-1 with TRBJ2-5; no reliable D call. This CDR3 contains 12 residues. Between the trimmed V and J ends, which lost 0 bases and 10 bases, there was a span of 10 bases. Germline values: CDR1 SGHRS, CDR2 YFSETQ. The CDR3 DNA reads TGCGCCAGCAGCTTGGCGTTTTCCGGCCAGTACTTC. Translated: CASSLAFSGQYF.

The chain combines TRBV2 with TRBJ2-3; possibly TRBD1 for D (5 bases). Germline CDR1 SNHLY, CDR2 FYNNEI. V was cut by 3 bases and J by 7 bases, with 20 bases left in between. The CDR3 is 16 residues long. CDR3 sequence: CASSEIVGPKGYTQYF. The CDR3 bases are TGTGCCAGCAGTGAGATAGTGGGTCCCAAGGGGTATACGCAGTATTTT.

This chain uses TRBV27 with TRBJ1-2, with a tentative D call TRBD1 (6 bases). The germline CDR1 and CDR2 sequences are MNHEY and SMNVEV (reference sequence). There are 15 residues in the CDR3. The ends were cut back, 2 bases at V and 2 bases at J, with 12 bases in the middle. The CDR3 here is CASSLSRTANYGYTF. CDR3 sequence (DNA): TGTGCCAGCAGTTTAAGTCGGACAGCCAACTATGGCTACACCTTC.

This clone came up once. The V gene is TRBV28, the J gene TRBJ1-2, with D perhaps TRBD1 (5 bases). CDR3 length: 13 residues. V shed 6 bases and J shed 2 bases, with 10 bases lying between them. Per germline, CDR1 MDHEN and CDR2 SYDVKM. CDR3 loop: CASSMGGNYGYTF. The CDR3 nucleotides are TGTGCCAGCAGCATGGGGGGGAACTATGGCTACACCTTC.

Points on this clone: This clone may be a read error of a much larger clone one base away. Other DNA sequences in the same sample also yield this CDR3. The chain joins TRBV18 to TRBJ1-6; no clear D gene. The CDR3 covers 12 residues. Germline CDR1 reads KGHSH; CDR2 reads LQKENI. V lost 3 bases and J lost 8, with 5 bases in between. CDR3 bases: TGTGCCAGCTCACCTGGGGATTCACCCCTCCACTTT. Its translation is CASSPGDSPLHF.

V and J are TRBV7-8 and TRBJ1-3; D is unclear. Per the germline V gene, CDR1 is SGHVS and CDR2 is FQNEAQ. The CDR3 contains 15 residues. The V end lost 8 bases, the J end lost 0 bases, and 14 bases lay between the germline ends. The CDR3 loop is CASLNAPGSGNTIYF. CDR3 in DNA: TGTGCCAGCCTGAACGCGCCAGGCTCTGGAAACACCATATATTTT.

The chain employs TRBV7-2 and TRBJ1-2, with a tentative D call TRBD1 (6 bases). The germline V and J ends were trimmed by 4 bases and 10 bases, with 13 bases remaining between them. The CDR3 contains 12 residues. The germline V gene encodes CDR1 SGHTA and CDR2 FQGNSA. CDR3 in amino acids: CASSSQGHFYTF. The CDR3 nucleotides are TGTGCCAGCAGCTCCCAGGGACACTTCTACACCTTC.

The rearrangement joins TRBV6-1 to TRBJ2-7, with D unresolved. Per germline, CDR1 MNHNS and CDR2 SASEGT. V shed 1 base and J shed 2 bases, with 12 bases lying between them. CDR3 length: 15 residues. CDR3 residues: CASSEGRTPTYEQYF. Here the CDR3 DNA reads TGTGCCAGCAGTGAAGGTCGGACCCCAACCTACGAGCAGTACTTC.

V and J are TRBV6-4 and TRBJ1-1; TRBD1 might be the D (5 bases). The CDR3 runs to 18 residues. CDR1 MRHNA and CDR2 SNTAGT come from the germline V gene. Trimming stripped 8 bases from V and 0 bases from J, with 25 bases between. The CDR3 here is CASHGEGRKRGMNTEAFF. The CDR3 DNA reads as TGTGCCAGCCATGGGGAGGGGCGGAAGAGAGGTATGAACACTGAAGCTTTCTTT.

Only one count was recorded for this clone. This chain links TRBV18 with TRBJ2-2; D perhaps matches TRBD2 (6 bases). The germline V gene encodes CDR1 KGHSH and CDR2 LQKENI. The CDR3 consists of 18 residues. The ends were cut back, 3 bases at V and 0 bases at J, with 17 bases in the middle. CDR3 amino acids: CASSPYSVASANTGELFF. CDR3 in DNA: TGTGCCAGCTCACCTTATTCGGTGGCTAGCGCGAACACCGGGGAGCTGTTTTTT.

The chain uses TRBV7-8 and TRBJ1-6; no reliable D call. Trimming removed 1 base at V and 4 bases at J, with 8 bases between. The CDR3 covers 15 residues. From germline, CDR1 is SGHVS and CDR2 FQNEAQ. The DNA of the CDR3 is TGTGCCAGCAGCTTAGGCGGCTCGTATAATTCACCCCTCCACTTT. Its protein product is CASSLGGSYNSPLHF.

The chain recombines TRBV7-9 with TRBJ1-6; D is uncertain. Germline CDR1 SEHNR, CDR2 FQNEAQ (reference sequence). The CDR3 spans 14 residues. V lost 4 bases, J lost 0 bases, and 4 bases lay in between. Here the CDR3 reads CASSWDSYNSPLHF. In DNA form, the CDR3 reads TGTGCCAGCAGCTGGGACTCCTATAATTCACCCCTCCACTTT.